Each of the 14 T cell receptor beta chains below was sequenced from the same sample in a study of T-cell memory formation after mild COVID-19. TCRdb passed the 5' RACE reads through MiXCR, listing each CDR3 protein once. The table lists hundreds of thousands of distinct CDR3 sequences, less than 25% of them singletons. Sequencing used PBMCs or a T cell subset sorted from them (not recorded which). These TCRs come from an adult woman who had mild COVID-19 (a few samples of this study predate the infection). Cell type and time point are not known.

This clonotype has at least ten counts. CDR3 nucleotide sequence: TGTGCCAGCAGCTTAGTTGGAGGGGGCATGAATGAAAAACTGTTTTTT. Its protein is CASSLVGGGMNEKLFF. The chain carries TRBV7-2 and TRBJ1-4, with 7 bases matching TRBD1. The V and J ends lost 1 base and 5 bases, in that order; junction bases with no gene match: 7. This CDR3 is built from 16 residues. Germline loops: CDR1 SGHTA, CDR2 FQGNSA.

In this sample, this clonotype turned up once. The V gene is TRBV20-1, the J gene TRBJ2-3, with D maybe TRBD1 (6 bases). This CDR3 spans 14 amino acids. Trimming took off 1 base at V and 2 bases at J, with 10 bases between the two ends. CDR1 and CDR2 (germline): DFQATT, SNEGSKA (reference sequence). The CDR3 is CSARARGATDTQYF. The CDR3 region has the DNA TGCAGTGCTAGAGCCAGGGGAGCCACAGATACGCAGTATTTT.

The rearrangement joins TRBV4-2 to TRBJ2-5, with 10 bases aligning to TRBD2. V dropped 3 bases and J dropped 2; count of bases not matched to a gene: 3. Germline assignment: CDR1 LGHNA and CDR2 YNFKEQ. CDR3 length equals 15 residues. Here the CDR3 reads CASSQASGGQETQYF. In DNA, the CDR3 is TGTGCCAGCAGCCAGGCTAGCGGGGGACAAGAGACCCAGTACTTC.

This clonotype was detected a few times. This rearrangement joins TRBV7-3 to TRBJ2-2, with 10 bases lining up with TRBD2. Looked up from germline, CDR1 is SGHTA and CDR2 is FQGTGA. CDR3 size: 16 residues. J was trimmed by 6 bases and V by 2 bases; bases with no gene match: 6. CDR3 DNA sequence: TGTGCCAGCAGCTTATTTGGGACTAGCGTTTCCGGGGAGCTGTTTTTT. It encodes CASSLFGTSVSGELFF.

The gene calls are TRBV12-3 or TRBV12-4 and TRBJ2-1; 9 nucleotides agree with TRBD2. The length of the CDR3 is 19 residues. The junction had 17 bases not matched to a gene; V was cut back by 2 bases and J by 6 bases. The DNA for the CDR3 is TGTGCCAGCAGTTTATTGGGCGGGGGGGGAGGTAGAATCTTCAATGAGCAGTTCTTC. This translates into CASSLLGGGGGRIFNEQFF.

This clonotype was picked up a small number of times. The CDR3 DNA sequence: TGCGCCAGCAGCACGACAGGGCGTAATGAAAAACTGTTTTTT. Amino acids: CASSTTGRNEKLFF. This sequence joins TRBV5-1 and TRBJ1-4, with TRBD1 matching over 7 bases. With V trimmed by 4 bases and J by 4 bases, 4 bases remained unmatched. The CDR3 spans 14 residues. The germline V gene encodes CDR1 SGHRS and CDR2 YFSETQ.

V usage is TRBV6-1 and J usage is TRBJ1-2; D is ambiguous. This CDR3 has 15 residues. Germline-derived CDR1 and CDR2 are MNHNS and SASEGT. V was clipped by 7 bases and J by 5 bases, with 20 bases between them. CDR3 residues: CASTTTESNAYGYTF. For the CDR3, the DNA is TGTGCCAGCACTACGACGGAGTCTAACGCTTATGGCTACACCTTC.

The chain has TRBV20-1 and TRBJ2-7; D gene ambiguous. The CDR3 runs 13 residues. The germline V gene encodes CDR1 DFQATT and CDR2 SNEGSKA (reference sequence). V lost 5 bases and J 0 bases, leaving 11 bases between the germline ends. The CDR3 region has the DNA TGCAGTGCTTCCGACCTAGACTCCTACGAGCAGTACTTC. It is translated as CSASDLDSYEQYF.

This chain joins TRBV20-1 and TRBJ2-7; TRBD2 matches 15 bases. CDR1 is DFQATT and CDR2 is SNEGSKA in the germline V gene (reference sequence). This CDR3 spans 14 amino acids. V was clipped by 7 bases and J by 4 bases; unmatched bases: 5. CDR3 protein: CSVGTSGGPYEQYF. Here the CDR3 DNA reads TGCAGTGTCGGGACTAGCGGGGGGCCTTACGAGCAGTACTTC.

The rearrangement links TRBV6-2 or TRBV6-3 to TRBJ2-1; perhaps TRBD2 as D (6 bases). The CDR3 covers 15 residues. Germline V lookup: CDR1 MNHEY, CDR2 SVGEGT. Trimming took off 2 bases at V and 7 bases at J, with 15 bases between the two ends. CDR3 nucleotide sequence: TGTGCCAGCAGTTACGCACTGGGACTGTCGAATGAGCAGTTCTTC. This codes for CASSYALGLSNEQFF.

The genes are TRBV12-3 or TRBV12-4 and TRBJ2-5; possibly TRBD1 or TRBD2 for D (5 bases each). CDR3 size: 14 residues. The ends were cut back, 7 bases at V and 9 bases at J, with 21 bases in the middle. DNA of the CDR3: TGTGCCAGCACTCCCAGCGGCCAGGGTGGTTCCCAGTACTTC. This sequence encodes CASTPSGQGGSQYF.

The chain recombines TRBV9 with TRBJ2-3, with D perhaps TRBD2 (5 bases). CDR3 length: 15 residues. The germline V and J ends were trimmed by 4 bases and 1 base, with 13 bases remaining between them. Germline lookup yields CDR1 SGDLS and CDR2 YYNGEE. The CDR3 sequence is CASSSASGRTDTQYF. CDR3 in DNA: TGTGCCAGCAGCTCAGCAAGCGGACGCACAGATACGCAGTATTTT.

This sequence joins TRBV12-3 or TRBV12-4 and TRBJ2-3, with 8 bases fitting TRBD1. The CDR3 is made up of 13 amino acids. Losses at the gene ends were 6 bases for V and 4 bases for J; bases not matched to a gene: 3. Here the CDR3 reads CASSRGRADTQYF. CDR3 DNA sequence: TGTGCCAGCAGCAGGGGGCGGGCAGATACGCAGTATTTT.

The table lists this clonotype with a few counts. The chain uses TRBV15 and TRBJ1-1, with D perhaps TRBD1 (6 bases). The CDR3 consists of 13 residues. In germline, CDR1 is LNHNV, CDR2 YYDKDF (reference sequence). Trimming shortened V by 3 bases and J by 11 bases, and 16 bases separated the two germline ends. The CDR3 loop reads CATSSYDKGEAFF. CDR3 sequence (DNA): TGTGCCACCAGCAGCTACGACAAGGGGGAGGCTTTCTTT.